What follows are 12 T cell receptor beta chains derived from one specimen sequenced in a study of early T cells in non-severe SARS-CoV-2 infection (dated by TCRdb to the early 2020s). Library construction relied on 5' RACE. Sequencing was performed on a NextSeq 500. TCRdb handled the public reads itself, with Q25 trimming in fastp and clone calling in MiXCR, and kept productive beta chains. One record per CDR3 amino acid sequence lists the most common genes and DNA. This sample holds roughly 52,000 distinct CDR3 sequences; around 7% were observed only once. The ten biggest clones cover 4.5% to 6% of the sample. Specimen: whole blood, collected at baseline. Source of these receptors: an adult who was a healthcare worker with PCR-confirmed SARS-CoV-2 infection or an uninfected control (not recorded which).

In its sample, this clonotype was seen a few times. The chain recombines TRBV30 with TRBJ2-3, with a weak D call TRBD2 (5 bases). V gave up 0 bases and J gave up 8 bases, with 9 bases separating them. The CDR3 spans 12 residues. The germline CDR1 and CDR2 sequences are GTSNPN and SVGIG (reference sequence). CDR3 loop: CAWSVEGATQYF. The CDR3 DNA reads as TGTGCCTGGAGTGTAGAGGGCGCTACGCAGTATTTT.

As to this clonotype: This sequence may be a read error, since a much larger clone differs from it by one base. The rearrangement uses TRBV20-1 and TRBJ2-7; D is possibly TRBD2 (5 bases). This CDR3 is built from 12 residues. The germline V gene encodes CDR1 DFQATT and CDR2 SNEGSKA (reference sequence). Deletions cut 7 bases from V and 4 bases from J, with 14 bases between. The CDR3 DNA reads TGCAGTGTGCGAGGGCTGGTGTACGAGCAGTACTTC. It codes for CSVRGLVYEQYF.

This clonotype was picked up many times. This rearrangement joins TRBV20-1 to TRBJ2-1; D might be TRBD2 (7 bases). Germline lookup yields CDR1 DFQATT and CDR2 SNEGSKA (reference sequence). CDR3 length equals 13 residues. V was clipped by 2 bases and J by 8 bases, with 13 bases between them. This CDR3 reads CSARRGAGDEQFF. The CDR3 nucleotides read TGCAGTGCTAGACGGGGGGCAGGCGATGAGCAGTTCTTC.

The chain has TRBV6-2 or TRBV6-3 and TRBJ2-7; D unclear. V was trimmed by 6 bases and J by 0 bases, leaving 9 bases between them. Germline loops: CDR1 MNHEY, CDR2 SVGEGT. There are 13 residues in the CDR3. The CDR3 coding sequence is TGTGCCAGCAGACCCCCCCTCTCCTACGAGCAGTACTTC. Translation: CASRPPLSYEQYF.

This chain links TRBV19 with TRBJ1-5, with TRBD1 as a possible D gene (5 bases). Trimming removed 5 bases at V and 9 bases at J, with 14 bases between. The germline V gene encodes CDR1 LNHDA and CDR2 SQIVND (reference sequence). The CDR3 is made up of 13 amino acids. In nucleotides, the CDR3 is TGTGCCAGTAGTCGCGGGGGAGAGGGGCCCCAGCATTTT. This translates into CASSRGGEGPQHF.

The rearrangement joins TRBV20-1 to TRBJ1-2; D might be TRBD1 (5 bases). The germline V gene encodes CDR1 DFQATT and CDR2 SNEGSKA (reference sequence). Trimming shortened V by 5 bases and J by 7 bases, and 14 bases separated the two germline ends. The length of the CDR3 is 12 residues. CDR3 sequence: CSALIRRGGYTF. The CDR3 nucleotides read TGCAGTGCTTTAATTCGGAGGGGTGGCTACACCTTC.

This clonotype was counted between two and nine times. J is TRBJ1-4 and V is TRBV5-6, with 8 bases lining up with TRBD1. CDR3 size: 15 residues. Germline CDR1 and CDR2: SGHDT and YYEEEE. V was clipped by 2 bases and J by 6 bases; unmatched bases: 6. The CDR3, as DNA: TGTGCCAGCAGCTTAGGAGCAGGGGGCTATGAAAAACTGTTTTTT. Translated: CASSLGAGGYEKLFF.

This clonotype was counted only a few times. The CDR3 protein is CASSLSGTGYNQPQHF. Here the CDR3 DNA reads TGTGCCAGCAGCCTTTCGGGGACAGGGTACAATCAGCCCCAGCATTTT. The genes are TRBV4-2 and TRBJ1-5; 9 bases align to TRBD1. CDR3 length equals 16 residues. Germline loops: CDR1 LGHNA, CDR2 YNFKEQ. V lost 4 bases to trimming and J lost 3 bases; unmatched junction nucleotides: 7.

This clonotype occurred many times. The gene calls are TRBV29-1 and TRBJ1-1; 9 nucleotides line up with TRBD1. This CDR3 contains 13 residues. The germline gives CDR1 SQVTM, CDR2 ANQGSEA. V shed 6 bases and J 4 bases; nucleotides not matched to a gene: 6. CDR3 amino acids: CSVRDRDGTEAFF. The CDR3 DNA sequence: TGCAGCGTCCGGGACAGGGACGGCACTGAAGCTTTCTTT.

The rearrangement links TRBV7-8 to TRBJ1-1; D uncertain. CDR3 length: 15 residues. The V end was cut by 4 bases, the J end by 11 bases, with 23 bases between. CDR1 and CDR2 from the germline V gene are SGHVS and FQNEAQ. The CDR3: CASSSLPRTDLVAFF. The CDR3 DNA follows: TGTGCCAGCAGCTCGCTACCTAGGACGGACCTTGTGGCTTTCTTT.

There are many counts of this clonotype. The chain carries TRBV19 and TRBJ1-6; D might be TRBD1 (5 bases). This CDR3 comprises 13 residues. Germline V CDR1 and CDR2: LNHDA, SQIVND (reference sequence). V was cut by 6 bases and J by 8 bases, with 11 bases left in between. CDR3: CASRGDPYSPLHF. CDR3 DNA: TGTGCCAGTAGGGGGGATCCATATTCACCCCTCCACTTT.

In its sample, this clonotype was seen a few times. V and J are TRBV7-9 and TRBJ2-5, with no clear D. V dropped 0 bases and J dropped 2 bases, with 13 bases sitting between them. Germline-derived CDR1 and CDR2 are SEHNR and FQNEAQ (reference sequence). This CDR3 is 16 amino acids long. CDR3 protein: CASSLAITEQQETQYF. The CDR3, as DNA: TGTGCCAGCAGCTTAGCGATCACAGAGCAGCAAGAGACCCAGTACTTC.